This T cell receptor (beta chain) was recorded in a study of T cell repertoires in cytomegalovirus infection. At the level of the study: Signatures in public TCR beta sequences pointed to both CMV infection and matching HLA type.

In its sample, this clonotype was seen a few times. Its antigen is unidentified. Whole-study findings and limits: HLA-C-restricted CMV-specific TCR beta clonotypes were dominant in the ex vivo response. Using cumulative public TCR beta family frequency, the authors identified those who carried CMV together with the relevant HLA.

J was trimmed by 4 bases and V by 7 bases; bases with no gene match: 7. The germline gives CDR1 MDHEN, CDR2 SYDVKM. The CDR3 extends over 13 amino acids. Each CDR3 protein gets one entry after TCRdb re-called the reads with MiXCR. The sample has some 680,000 distinct CDR3 sequences; 35% to 45% are singletons. The chain recombines TRBV28 with TRBJ2-7, with TRBD1 matching over 7 bases. This receptor was obtained from a human donor in good health (CMV status not recorded). Some clones in this sample may be carry-over from other donors' samples. Sequenced: PBMCs. In DNA, the CDR3 is TGTGCCAGCAAGCCAGGGGGATTATACGAGCAGTACTTC. Its translation: CASKPGGLYEQYF.